A selection of T cell receptor beta chains follows, all from one sample in a study of cytomegalovirus exposure and HLA in healthy donors. Sequencing used immunoSEQ multiplex PCR; TCRdb keeps in-frame clones, though not all of them. The sample has 90,000 or so clones; around 76% are singletons. The sequencing input was PBMCs. The receptors were sampled from a man under 40 in good health and CMV-seropositive. Each CDR3 is given with its conserved first and last residue.

TRBJ2-7,TRBV7-2,CASSQTRDSVRREQYF
TRBJ1-6,TRBV6-1,CASSEDGVNSPLHF
TRBJ2-5,TRBV25-1,CASSDTTGTSGGETQYF
TRBJ2-1,TRBV30,CAWNLQGYFHFF
TRBJ1-1,TRBV21-1,CASSKVGGGSLVTEAFF
TRBJ1-1,TRBV6-4,CASSYTGGTEAFF
TRBJ2-5,TRBV6-6,CASSIVGPGGETQYF
TRBJ2-3,TRBV30,CAWSVGSGYTDTQYF
TRBJ2-3,TRBV5-1,CASSLSGPGGGRTDTQYF
TRBJ1-1,TRBV2,CASSGSIEGGLNTEAFF
TRBJ1-1,TRBV11-2,CASSSAFRVSEAFF
TRBJ2-6,TRBV30,CAWSRGGRSGANVLTF
TRBJ1-3,TRBV7-6,CASSYYGTESSGNTIYF
TRBJ1-4,TRBV30,CAWSRGGAGEKLFF
TRBJ2-3,TRBV11-2,CASSLVRSTDTQYF
TRBJ2-3,TRBV6-4,CASSDKEAGETDTQYF
TRBJ2-2,TRBV13,CASSLVGVNTGELFF